Sequencing of this TCR beta chain was carried out in a study of OX40 agonist ivuxolimab in advanced cancers. TCRdb's copy holds only in-frame clones and misses some; the assay was immunoSEQ multiplex PCR. Of around 82,000 clones listed, around 90% are singletons. Regarding this clone: The sample contains more than one DNA sequence encoding this CDR3.

Germline V gene data show CDR1 as SGHVS and CDR2 as FNYEAQ. CDR3 length: 13 amino acids. The V end was cut by 2 bases, the J end by 5 bases, with 9 bases between. The chain links TRBV7-6 to TRBJ2-5; TRBD1 is a possible D gene (7 bases). The TCR sequence derives from an adult with an advanced solid tumor such as melanoma, head and neck, liver or kidney cancer. Specimen: CD4+ or CD8+ T cells sorted from blood, collected in a trial of the OX40 agonist ivuxolimab. CDR3 nucleotide sequence: TGTGCCAGCAGCTTATCAGGGGGGGAGACCCAGTACTTC. It specifies CASSLSGGETQYF.